The rows below give T cell receptor beta chains drawn from one sample of a study of blood T cells in healthy people across ages. TCRdb redid the calling of the 5' RACE reads with MiXCR, one entry per CDR3 protein. The table lists around 900,000 distinct CDR3 sequences, more than 25% of them singletons. What was sequenced was blood. Receptor source: a woman older than 75 in good health. Both conserved end residues are part of each CDR3. The D gene is left open where the match is weak. Not every row has a clone size; where given, it reads once, few, many or a size class.

>many|TRBJ2-1|TRBV5-6|-
TGTGCCAGCAGCTGGGGCCAGGCTAGGGATGAGCAGTTCTTC
CASSWGQARDEQFF
>many|TRBJ1-4|TRBV6-5|TRBD1
TGTGCCAGCAGACAACAGGGGGCAACTAATGAAAAACTGTTTTTT
CASRQQGATNEKLFF
>many|TRBJ2-3|TRBV5-7|TRBD1
TGTGCCAGCAGCTGGACCCGGGACAGCAAAGGCACAGATACGCAGTATTTT
CASSWTRDSKGTDTQYF
>-|TRBJ2-7|TRBV7-9|-
TGTGCCAGCAGCTATCTGGTCCAAGAGCAGTACTTC
CASSYLVQEQYF
>many|TRBJ1-4|TRBV5-1|TRBD1
TGCGCCAGCAGCGCCGGGCAGGGGGCGCGTGAAAAACTGTTTTTT
CASSAGQGAREKLFF
>many|TRBJ2-7|TRBV7-8|TRBD2
TGTGCCAGCAGCTTAACACTAGCGGTGGGGGCCTCCTCCTACGAGCAGTACTTC
CASSLTLAVGASSYEQYF
>many|TRBJ2-5|TRBV18|-
TGTGCCAGCTCACCACGGCGGAACCAAGAGACCCAGTACTTC
CASSPRRNQETQYF
>many|TRBJ2-3|TRBV28|-
TGTGCCAGCAGACAATCCCTCGGAGGGAAAGGAACAGATACGCAGTATTTT
CASRQSLGGKGTDTQYF
>-|TRBJ1-1|TRBV12-3/TRBV12-4|TRBD1
TGTGCCAGCAGTTTCGGACAGGGGCAAGGGAACACTGAAGCTTTCTTT
CASSFGQGQGNTEAFF
>-|TRBJ2-5|TRBV5-1|-
TGCGCCAGCAGCTTGGCTGTCCGGGGGGCGGGCCAAGAGACCCAGTACTTC
CASSLAVRGAGQETQYF
>-|TRBJ2-4|TRBV7-2|-
TGTGCCAGCAGTTGGAAGGGGTCCCTGGTGGGGGAAAACATTCAGTACTTC
CASSWKGSLVGENIQYF
>many|TRBJ2-1|TRBV7-9|TRBD2
TGTGCCAGCAGCGTTGGGGGGGTAGCCAACTCCTACAATGAGCAGTTCTTC
CASSVGGVANSYNEQFF
>-|TRBJ2-1|TRBV12-3/TRBV12-4|-
TGTGCCAGCAGTTTAGAGGTCGGCGCGGGGAGCATCAATGAGCAGTTCTTC
CASSLEVGAGSINEQFF
>-|TRBJ2-3|TRBV11-2|-
TGTGCCAGCAGCTTATACGGGGTCGGTACAGATACGCGGTATTTT
CASSLYGVGTDTRYF
>-|TRBJ2-3|TRBV5-1|TRBD2
TGCGCCAGCAGCTCCCTGGGGGGGGGCACAGATACGCAGTATTTT
CASSSLGGGTDTQYF
>few|TRBJ1-2|TRBV6-2/TRBV6-3|-
TGTGCCAGCACCGCGTCGGGGCGTAACTATGGCTACACCTTC
CASTASGRNYGYTF
>many|TRBJ1-2|TRBV20-1|-
TGCAGTGCTAGAGTCCCGGGATCGTATGGCTACACCTTC
CSARVPGSYGYTF
>many|TRBJ1-2|TRBV30|-
TGTGCCTGGAGTGTACACCGAGCTAACTATGGCTACACCTTC
CAWSVHRANYGYTF
>-|TRBJ1-1|TRBV29-1|-
TGCAGCGTTGAGGGGGTCCGCGAAGCTTTCTTT
CSVEGVREAFF
>-|TRBJ2-5|TRBV7-8|TRBD2
TGTGCCAGCAGCTTAGGGGTTAGGGGCGAGACTAGCGGGCCAGGCCAGACCCAGTACTTC
CASSLGVRGETSGPGQTQYF
>many|TRBJ2-1|TRBV7-9|-
TGTGCCAGCAGCTTTAACAATGAGCAGTTCTTC
CASSFNNEQFF
>-|TRBJ1-1|TRBV7-8|TRBD1
TGTGCCAGCAGCTTAGGGGGGACAGGTCTGAACACTGAAGCTTTCTTT
CASSLGGTGLNTEAFF
>many|TRBJ1-2|TRBV11-2|TRBD1
TGTGCCAGCAGCCTCACAGGGGGCTCAAGCTATGGCTACACCTTC
CASSLTGGSSYGYTF
>many|TRBJ1-5|TRBV24-1|-
TGTGCCACCAGTGGGGGTGATAGCAATCAGCCCCAGCATTTT
CATSGGDSNQPQHF
>many|TRBJ1-2|TRBV3-1|-
TGTGCCAGCAGCCAAGAAAAGGGGTTTTCGAACTATGGCTACACCTTC
CASSQEKGFSNYGYTF
>many|TRBJ1-4|TRBV7-2|-
TGTGCCAGCAGCAAAATACCTCAGGGAAGACTCGAAAAACTGTTTTTT
CASSKIPQGRLEKLFF
>many|TRBJ1-5|TRBV12-3/TRBV12-4|-
TGTGCCAGCAGTTTTGGCAGACATAGCAATCAGCCCCAGCATTTT
CASSFGRHSNQPQHF
>-|TRBJ2-1|TRBV7-9|-
TGTGCCAGCAGCCCGCGGGGGCAGGGATACAATGAGCAGGTCTTC
CASSPRGQGYNEQVF
>-|TRBJ1-1|TRBV28|-
TGTGCCACCCCCCCGACTGAAGCTTTCTTT
CATPPTEAFF
>many|TRBJ2-3|TRBV7-2|TRBD2
TGTGCCAGCAGCCCAATTAGCCCGCGGGGGGGCAGGTCAGATACGCAGTATTTT
CASSPISPRGGRSDTQYF
>many|TRBJ1-2|TRBV4-3|-
TGCGCCAGCAGCCTCGGGACACTAACCTATGGCTACACCTTC
CASSLGTLTYGYTF
>many|TRBJ1-4|TRBV20-1|TRBD1
TGCAGTGCTAGAGTACCAGGGACAGGGTATAATGAAAAACTGTTTTTT
CSARVPGTGYNEKLFF
>-|TRBJ2-3|TRBV7-2|-
TGTGCCAGCAGCTTAGTTGGGTTCGGGGGCACAGATACGCAGTATTTT
CASSLVGFGGTDTQYF
>few|TRBJ2-1|TRBV6-2/TRBV6-3|TRBD1
TGTGCCAGCAGTTACGTGACAGGGCCCTACTTCCTTTACAATGAGCAGTTCTTC
CASSYVTGPYFLYNEQFF
>many|TRBJ2-1|TRBV6-4|-
TGTGCCAGCAGTGACTCAAATTACAATGAGCAGTTCTTC
CASSDSNYNEQFF
>once|TRBJ1-6|TRBV6-2/TRBV6-3|TRBD1
TGTGTCAGCAGACCCGACAGGGGGAATTCACCCCTCCACTTT
CVSRPDRGNSPLHF
>few|TRBJ2-4|TRBV7-2|-
TGTGCCAGCAGCTTAGCGCAGGGGCGAGCCAAAAACATTCAGTACTTC
CASSLAQGRAKNIQYF
>few|TRBJ2-3|TRBV30|-
TGTGCCTGGAGTTCCTCGTCGGGGAGTCCAGATACGCAGTATTTT
CAWSSSSGSPDTQYF
>few|TRBJ1-6|TRBV2|-
TGTGCCAGCAGGGCCATAGGCAATTCACCCCTCCACTTT
CASRAIGNSPLHF
>few|TRBJ1-1|TRBV20-1|-
TGCAGTGCTAGTTACGGGGGAAACGTGAACACTGAAGCTTTCTTT
CSASYGGNVNTEAFF
>-|TRBJ1-1|TRBV6-2/TRBV6-3|-
TGTGCCAGCAGTTACTCGAGGCGCGGGCCCACCGCAATGAACACTGAAGCTTTCTTT
CASSYSRRGPTAMNTEAFF
>-|TRBJ2-1|TRBV20-1|-
TGCAGTGCTAGAGATGTCGGGCAGGGTGCCTACAATGAGCAGTTCTTC
CSARDVGQGAYNEQFF
>-|TRBJ2-2|TRBV6-6|-
TGTGCCAGCAGACCCCATCCTGACACCGGGGAGCTGTTTTTT
CASRPHPDTGELFF
>many|TRBJ1-5|TRBV20-1|TRBD1
TGCAGTGCTCCCAAAAGACAGGGGAGCAATCAGCCCCAGCATTTT
CSAPKRQGSNQPQHF
>-|TRBJ1-5|TRBV27|-
TGTGCCAGCAGTTTATTTCAGGATCAGCCCCAGCATTTT
CASSLFQDQPQHF
>many|TRBJ2-5|TRBV20-1|TRBD2
TGCAGTGCTAGGGCACTAGCGGGGGTCGAAGAGACCCAGTACTTC
CSARALAGVEETQYF
>many|TRBJ2-7|TRBV3-1|TRBD2
TGTGCCAGCAGCCAAGGAGGTACTAGCGGTTATTACGAGCAGTACTTC
CASSQGGTSGYYEQYF